The 22 T cell receptor beta chains below all came from one sample that was sequenced in a study of Graves' ophthalmopathy and Graves' hyperthyroidism. The authors amplified TCR beta CDR3 regions from RNA transcripts. An opening RT-PCR round employed HTBI primers and preceded a second-round multiplex PCR. In TCRdb, the multiplex PCR reads were re-called with MiXCR into one record per CDR3 protein. In the table there are over a million distinct CDR3 sequences, about two fifths of which are singletons. Sequencing used peripheral blood or thyroid tissue (not recorded which). Every receptor here comes from an adult man with Graves' hyperthyroidism.

This clonotype occurred a few times. The CDR3 DNA follows: TGTGCCAGCAGTTACTCCCATTTGGGCAATCAGCCCCAGCATTTT. Translation gives CASSYSHLGNQPQHF. The chain links TRBV7-9 to TRBJ1-5; no clear D. Between the trimmed V and J ends, which lost 6 bases and 2 bases, there was a span of 14 bases. CDR1 and CDR2 (germline): SEHNR, FQNEAQ (reference sequence). This CDR3 has 15 amino acids.

This clonotype has a count of ten or more. V is TRBV6-4 and J is TRBJ2-3, with D possibly being TRBD2 (6 bases). The V end was cut by 4 bases, the J end by 2 bases, with 7 bases between. The CDR3 runs to 13 residues. Germline values: CDR1 MRHNA, CDR2 SNTAGT. The CDR3 coding sequence is TGTGCCAGCAGTGCGGGAGACACAGATACGCAGTATTTT. It specifies CASSAGDTDTQYF.

This chain uses TRBV10-2 with TRBJ2-6; TRBD1 is a possible D gene (6 bases). V lost 2 bases and J lost 2, with 10 bases in between. The CDR3 totals 16 residues. Germline V gene data show CDR1 as WSHSY and CDR2 as SAAADI. DNA for the CDR3: TGCGCCAGCAGTGAGGGCAGGGGCCCTGGGGCCAACGTCCTGACTTTC. It codes for CASSEGRGPGANVLTF.

This clonotype has just a few counts. The chain carries TRBV29-1 and TRBJ1-2, with 8 bases aligning to TRBD1. This CDR3 has 13 amino acids. J was trimmed by 5 bases and V by 2 bases; bases with no gene match: 4. Germline lookup yields CDR1 SQVTM and CDR2 ANQGSEA. CDR3 region: CSVERGQAYGYTF. The CDR3 coding sequence is TGCAGCGTTGAACGGGGACAGGCGTATGGCTACACCTTC.

The sample holds many counts of this clonotype. J is TRBJ2-7 and V is TRBV10-3; 11 nucleotides agree with TRBD2. V gave up 0 bases and J gave up 5 bases; unmatched junction bases: 3. The CDR3 runs to 15 residues. CDR1 is ENHRY and CDR2 is SYGVKD in the germline V gene. In DNA, the CDR3 is TGTGCCATCAGTGAGTCTAGCGGGAGGGCACACGAGCAGTACTTC. It yields the protein CAISESSGRAHEQYF.

The table lists this clonotype with a few counts. The V and J genes are TRBV7-9 and TRBJ2-5; 10 bases align to TRBD1. CDR3 length equals 15 residues. Germline V gene sequence: CDR1 SEHNR, CDR2 FQNEAQ (reference sequence). Trimming cost V 5 bases and J 1 base; bases outside gene matches: 4. CDR3 bases: TGTGCCAGCAGCGCCGGGACAGGGGTCCAAGAGACCCAGTACTTC. Its protein product is CASSAGTGVQETQYF.

Comment on this clonotype: The junction differs from germline at one of its ends, possibly a read error. The chain has TRBV7-9 and TRBJ2-7; no clear D gene. The CDR3 covers 12 residues. Looked up from germline, CDR1 is SEHNR and CDR2 is FQNEAQ (reference sequence). DNA of the CDR3: TGTGCCAGCAGCTGGCAGTCCTACGTGCAGTACTTC. Its protein is CASSWQSYVQYF.

This clonotype was recorded many times. The chain carries TRBV5-1 and TRBJ1-5; D remains ambiguous. Between the trimmed V and J ends, which lost 4 bases and 4 bases, there was a span of 18 bases. Germline-derived CDR1 and CDR2 are SGHRS and YFSETQ. This CDR3 is 16 amino acids long. In DNA, the CDR3 is TGCGCCAGCAGCGCAAAACTCCCATTGGGGAATCAGCCCCAGCATTTT. Translation gives CASSAKLPLGNQPQHF.

With respect to this clonotype: The junction shows a germline mismatch at one end, possibly a read error. The gene calls are TRBV7-9 and TRBJ2-2, with D unresolved. The CDR3 is 14 residues long. Germline V CDR1 and CDR2: SEHNR, FQNEAQ (reference sequence). The DNA of the CDR3 is TGTGGCAGCAGCTGGTTGAGGAACACCGGGGAGCTGTTTTTT. Translating it yields CGSSWLRNTGELFF.

This clonotype has ten or more counts. The V and J genes are TRBV7-2 and TRBJ2-2; D unresolved. Trimming cost V 4 bases and J 10 bases, with 7 bases left between them. The CDR3 length is 11 residues. Germline V CDR1 and CDR2: SGHTA, FQGNSA. In DNA form, the CDR3 reads TGTGCCAGCAGCTACTTGGAGGAGCTGTTTTTT. Translating gives CASSYLEELFF.

This clonotype occurred a few times. The J gene is TRBJ2-5, the V gene TRBV10-3; weak D call: TRBD2 (6 bases). In germline, CDR1 is ENHRY, CDR2 SYGVKD. The CDR3 is made up of 13 amino acids. Trimming left V 1 base short and J 4 bases short, with 7 bases between. CDR3 nucleotides: TGTGCCATCAGTGAGTTGGGGGGAGAGACCCAGTACTTC. This translates into CAISELGGETQYF.

This chain joins TRBV29-1 and TRBJ2-7; possible D gene TRBD2, 5 bases. The germline V gene has CDR1 SQVTM and CDR2 ANQGSEA. The CDR3 runs 13 residues. The V end lost 4 bases, the J end lost 0 bases, and 10 bases lay between the germline ends. The CDR3: CSVASGSSYEQYF. The CDR3 nucleotides are TGCAGCGTTGCCTCGGGGAGCTCCTACGAGCAGTACTTC.

The V gene is TRBV7-6, the J gene TRBJ2-1; D gene uncertain. Germline V gives CDR1 SGHVS, CDR2 FNYEAQ. CDR3 length: 13 residues. V was pared by 2 bases and J by 6 bases, with 8 bases between. The CDR3 DNA is TGTGCCAGCAGCTTACGCAACTTCAATGAGCAGTTCTTC. Its translation is CASSLRNFNEQFF.

This rearrangement joins TRBV10-3 to TRBJ2-7, with 8 bases matching TRBD2. The V gene end was trimmed by 3 bases and the J gene end by 6 bases; junction bases not matched to a gene: 10. The CDR3 has 15 residues. Germline CDR1 reads ENHRY; CDR2 reads SYGVKD. CDR3: CAISDPGLGQLEQYF. In DNA form, the CDR3 reads TGTGCCATCAGTGACCCGGGACTAGGACAGCTCGAGCAGTACTTC.

This clonotype has a count of ten or more. This chain uses TRBV10-2 with TRBJ1-6, with 8 bases identical to TRBD1. CDR3 length: 18 residues. Germline trimming cut 9 bases from V and 10 bases from J; bases unmatched to any gene: 23. The germline V gene has CDR1 WSHSY and CDR2 SAAADI. The CDR3 sequence is CASTSGRGREGWSSPLHF. CDR3 nucleotide sequence: TGCGCCAGTACCTCGGGCAGGGGGCGCGAGGGATGGAGCTCACCCCTCCACTTT.

In this sample, this clonotype turned up many times. The rearrangement joins TRBV7-2 to TRBJ1-4; 10 bases match TRBD1. CDR1 and CDR2 (germline): SGHTA, FQGNSA. The CDR3 spans 17 residues. V lost 0 bases and J lost 7; bases outside the gene matches: 8. The DNA of the CDR3 is TGTGCCAGCAGCTTAGCCTCGGGACAGGGGATAGGTGAAAAACTGTTTTTT. Amino acid sequence: CASSLASGQGIGEKLFF.

For this clonotype: Germline and junction disagree at one end, which may indicate a read error. V gene TRBV7-7 combines with J gene TRBJ1-5; D is undetermined. The CDR3 runs 15 residues. Germline V lookup: CDR1 SSHAT, CDR2 FNYEAQ (reference sequence). The CDR3 protein is CASSFRGDSNQPQHF. CDR3 DNA: TGTGCTAGCAGCTTCCGCGGAGATAGCAATCAGCCCCAGCATTTT.

In its sample, this clonotype was seen a few times. Its ends do not fully match the called genes, so a read error is possible. V and J are TRBV5-1 and TRBJ2-5; no clear D. CDR3 length: 11 amino acids. Germline CDR1 is SGHRS and CDR2 is YFSETQ. CDR3 sequence (DNA): TGTGCCAGCAGCTCTGGGCAGGCCCAGTACTTC. This sequence encodes CASSSGQAQYF.

This clonotype was observed many times. This chain connects TRBV6-1 to TRBJ1-1; TRBD1 aligns across 9 bases. Germline values: CDR1 MNHNS, CDR2 SASEGT. The CDR3 runs to 16 residues. The trim removed 6 bases at V and 4 bases at J, leaving 12 bases unmatched. In DNA form, the CDR3 reads TGTGCCAGCAGGTCCGGGACAGGGATCGGTAGCACTGAAGCTTTCTTT. Amino acids: CASRSGTGIGSTEAFF.

The chain combines TRBV7-9 with TRBJ1-4; no definite D call. The germline CDR1 and CDR2 sequences are SEHNR and FQNEAQ (reference sequence). Trimming stripped 0 bases from V and 8 bases from J, with 10 bases between. The CDR3 spans 14 residues. CDR3 loop: CASSLASPEEKLFF. The CDR3, as DNA: TGTGCCAGCAGCTTAGCGTCTCCCGAGGAAAAACTGTTTTTT.

This clonotype was picked up many times. V and J are TRBV12-3 or TRBV12-4 and TRBJ1-4, with a possible D match to TRBD1 (6 bases). Trimming stripped 7 bases from V and 12 bases from J, with 15 bases between. The CDR3 consists of 12 residues. CDR3 sequence reads: CASTATGRELFF. CDR3 nucleotides: TGTGCCAGCACCGCCACAGGGAGAGAACTGTTTTTT.

The chain uses TRBV15 and TRBJ2-6; D unresolved. Germline CDR1 reads LNHNV; CDR2 reads YYDKDF (reference sequence). Deletions cut 2 bases from V and 2 bases from J, with 13 bases between. CDR3 length: 17 amino acids. This CDR3 is CATSRPQRETGANVLTF. As DNA, the CDR3 is TGTGCCACCAGCAGACCCCAAAGGGAAACTGGGGCCAACGTCCTGACTTTC.